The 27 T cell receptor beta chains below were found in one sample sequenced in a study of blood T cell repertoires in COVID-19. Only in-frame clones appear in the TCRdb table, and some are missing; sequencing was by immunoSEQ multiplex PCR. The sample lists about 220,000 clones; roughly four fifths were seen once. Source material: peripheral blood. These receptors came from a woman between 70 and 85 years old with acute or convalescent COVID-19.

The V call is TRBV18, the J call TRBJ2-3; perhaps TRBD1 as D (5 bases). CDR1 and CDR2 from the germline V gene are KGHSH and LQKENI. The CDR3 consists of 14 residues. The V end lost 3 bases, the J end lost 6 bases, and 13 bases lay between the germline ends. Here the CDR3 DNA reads TGTGCCAGCTCACCCGGGCCAGCAGGGGATACGCAGTATTTT. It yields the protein CASSPGPAGDTQYF. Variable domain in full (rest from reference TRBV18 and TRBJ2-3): NAGVMQNPRHLVRRRGQEARLRCSPMKGHSHVYWYRQLPEEGLKFMVYLQKENIIDESGMPKERFSAEFPKEGPSILRIQQVVRGDSAAYFCASSPGPAGDTQYFGPGTRLTVL.

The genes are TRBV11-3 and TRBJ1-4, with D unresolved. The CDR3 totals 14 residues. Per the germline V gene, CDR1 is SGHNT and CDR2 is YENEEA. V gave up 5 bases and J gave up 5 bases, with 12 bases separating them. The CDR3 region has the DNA TGTGCCAGCAGCCGATGGTGGAGGAATGAAAAACTGTTTTTT. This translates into CASSRWWRNEKLFF.

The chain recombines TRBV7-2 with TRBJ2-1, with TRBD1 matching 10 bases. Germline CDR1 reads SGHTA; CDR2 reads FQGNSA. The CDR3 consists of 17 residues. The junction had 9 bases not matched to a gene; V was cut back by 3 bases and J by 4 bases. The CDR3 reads CASSLKQDRGAYNEQFF. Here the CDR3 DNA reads TGTGCCAGCAGCTTGAAGCAGGACAGGGGGGCATACAATGAGCAGTTCTTC.

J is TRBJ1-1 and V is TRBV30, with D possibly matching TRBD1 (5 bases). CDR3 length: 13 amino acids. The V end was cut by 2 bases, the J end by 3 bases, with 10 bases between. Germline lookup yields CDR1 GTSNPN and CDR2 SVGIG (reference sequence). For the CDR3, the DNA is TGTGCCTGGAGTTGGAGGGGCGACACTGAAGCTTTCTTT. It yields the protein CAWSWRGDTEAFF.

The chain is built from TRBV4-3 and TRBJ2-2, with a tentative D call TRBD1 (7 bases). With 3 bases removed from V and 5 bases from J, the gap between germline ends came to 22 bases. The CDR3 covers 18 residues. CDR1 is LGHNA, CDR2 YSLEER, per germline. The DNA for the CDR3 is TGCGCCAGCAGCCAGGAAAATACAGGGGCCGGAGGGACCGGGGAGCTGTTTTTT. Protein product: CASSQENTGAGGTGELFF.

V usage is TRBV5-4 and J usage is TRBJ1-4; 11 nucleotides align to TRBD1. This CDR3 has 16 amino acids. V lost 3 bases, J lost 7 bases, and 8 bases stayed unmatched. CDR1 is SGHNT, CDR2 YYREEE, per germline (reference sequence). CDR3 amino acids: CASSSPGTGGGEKLFF. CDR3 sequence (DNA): TGTGCCAGCAGCTCCCCGGGGACAGGGGGTGGTGAAAAACTGTTTTTT.

The CDR3 DNA is TGCGCCAGCAGTGAGTCGCAGGTAGCGGGGCGTGAGACCCAGTACTTC. Its protein product is CASSESQVAGRETQYF. The V and J genes are TRBV10-2 and TRBJ2-5, with TRBD2 matching 8 bases. Trimming removed 0 bases from V and 5 bases from J; junction bases left unmatched: 8. The CDR3 has 16 amino acids. Germline-derived CDR1 and CDR2 are WSHSY and SAAADI.

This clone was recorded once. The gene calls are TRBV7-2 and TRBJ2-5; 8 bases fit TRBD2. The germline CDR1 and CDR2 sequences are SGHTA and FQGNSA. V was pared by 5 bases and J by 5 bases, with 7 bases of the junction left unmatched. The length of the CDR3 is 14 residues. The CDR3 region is CASSLYSGAETQYF. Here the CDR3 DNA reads TGTGCCAGCAGCCTTTATAGCGGGGCGGAGACCCAGTACTTC.

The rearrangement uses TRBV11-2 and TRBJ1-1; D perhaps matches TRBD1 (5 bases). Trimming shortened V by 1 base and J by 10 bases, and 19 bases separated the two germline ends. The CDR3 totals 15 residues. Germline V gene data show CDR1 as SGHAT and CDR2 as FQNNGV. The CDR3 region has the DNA TGTGCCAGCAGCTTAGTTGATGTAGCGGGACTTGGAGCTTTCTTT. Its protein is CASSLVDVAGLGAFF. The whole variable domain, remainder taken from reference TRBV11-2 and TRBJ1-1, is EAGVAQSPRYKIIEKRQSVAFWCNPISGHATLYWYQQILGQGPKLLIQFQNNGVVDDSQLPKDRFSAERLKGVDSTLKIQPAKLEDSAVYLCASSLVDVAGLGAFFGQGTRLTVV.

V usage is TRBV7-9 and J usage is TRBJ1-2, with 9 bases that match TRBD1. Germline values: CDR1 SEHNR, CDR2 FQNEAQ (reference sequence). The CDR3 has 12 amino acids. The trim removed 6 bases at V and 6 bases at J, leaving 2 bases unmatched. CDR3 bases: TGTGCCAGCAGTTGGGACAGGGATGGCTACACCTTC. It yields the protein CASSWDRDGYTF.

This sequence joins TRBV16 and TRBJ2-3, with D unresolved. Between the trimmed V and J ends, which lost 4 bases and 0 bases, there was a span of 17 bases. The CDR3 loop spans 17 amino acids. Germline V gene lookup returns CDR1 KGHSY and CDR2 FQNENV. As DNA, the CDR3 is TGTGCCAGCAGCCTCCTCAGCCGGAGCGCTAGCACAGATACGCAGTATTTT. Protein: CASSLLSRSASTDTQYF.

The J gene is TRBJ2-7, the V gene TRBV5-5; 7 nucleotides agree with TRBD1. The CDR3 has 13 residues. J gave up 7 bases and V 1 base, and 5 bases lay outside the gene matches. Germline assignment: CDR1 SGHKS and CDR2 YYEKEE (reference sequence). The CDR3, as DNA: TGTGCCAGCAGCTTGCAGAGGGGGCGGGAGCAGTACTTC. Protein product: CASSLQRGREQYF.

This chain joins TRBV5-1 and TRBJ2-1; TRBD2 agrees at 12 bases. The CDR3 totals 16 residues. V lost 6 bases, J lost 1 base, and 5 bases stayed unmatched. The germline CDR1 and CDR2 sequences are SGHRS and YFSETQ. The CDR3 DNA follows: TGCGCCAGCACCGGCGGACTAGCGGGGTCCTACAATGAGCAGTTCTTC. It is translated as CASTGGLAGSYNEQFF.

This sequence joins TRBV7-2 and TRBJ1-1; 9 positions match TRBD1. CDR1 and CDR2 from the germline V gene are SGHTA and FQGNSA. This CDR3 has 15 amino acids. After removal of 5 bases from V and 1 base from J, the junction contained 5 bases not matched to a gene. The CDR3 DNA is TGTGCCAGCAGCACCTTGGGACAGGGGAACACTGAAGCTTTCTTT. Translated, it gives CASSTLGQGNTEAFF.

In nucleotides, the CDR3 is TGTGCCAGCAGCCAGGACAGGGCTGGCAATCAGCCCCAGCATTTT. Its protein is CASSQDRAGNQPQHF. V and J are TRBV6-5 and TRBJ1-5, with TRBD1 matching over 8 bases. The CDR3 contains 15 residues. From germline, CDR1 is MNHEY and CDR2 SVGAGI. V dropped 6 bases and J dropped 2; count of bases not matched to a gene: 6.

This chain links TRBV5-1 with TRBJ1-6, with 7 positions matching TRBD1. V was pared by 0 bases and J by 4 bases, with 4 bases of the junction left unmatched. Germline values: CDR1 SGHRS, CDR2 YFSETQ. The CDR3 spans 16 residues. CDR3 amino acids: CASSLGQGGYNSPLHF. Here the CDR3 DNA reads TGCGCCAGCAGCTTGGGCCAGGGGGGTTATAATTCACCCCTCCACTTT.

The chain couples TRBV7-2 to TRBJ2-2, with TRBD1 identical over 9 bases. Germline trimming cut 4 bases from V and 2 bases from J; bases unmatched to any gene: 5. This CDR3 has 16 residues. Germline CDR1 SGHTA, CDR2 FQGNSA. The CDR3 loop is CASSSRQGDNTGELFF. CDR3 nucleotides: TGTGCCAGCAGCTCACGACAGGGGGATAACACCGGGGAGCTGTTTTTT.

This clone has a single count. The CDR3 reads CASSPSRDEQYF. The DNA for the CDR3 is TGTGCCAGCTCACCAAGCAGGGACGAGCAGTACTTC. The chain employs TRBV18 and TRBJ2-7, with D perhaps TRBD1 (5 bases). Germline lookup yields CDR1 KGHSH and CDR2 LQKENI. Trimming took 2 bases from V and 5 from J, leaving 7 bases between them. CDR3 length: 12 residues.

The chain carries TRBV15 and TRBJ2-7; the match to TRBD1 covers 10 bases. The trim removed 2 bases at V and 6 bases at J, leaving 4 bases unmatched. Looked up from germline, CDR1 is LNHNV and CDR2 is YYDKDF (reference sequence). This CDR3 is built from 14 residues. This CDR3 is CATSRPGQGFEQYF. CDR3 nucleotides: TGTGCCACCAGCAGACCGGGACAGGGGTTCGAGCAGTACTTC.

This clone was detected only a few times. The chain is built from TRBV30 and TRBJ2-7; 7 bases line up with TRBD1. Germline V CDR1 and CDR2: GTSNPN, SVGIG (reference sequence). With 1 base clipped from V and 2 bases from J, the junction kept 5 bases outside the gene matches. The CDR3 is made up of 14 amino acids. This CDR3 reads CAWSGSTGPYEQYF. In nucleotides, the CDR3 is TGTGCCTGGAGTGGGTCGACAGGGCCCTACGAGCAGTACTTC.

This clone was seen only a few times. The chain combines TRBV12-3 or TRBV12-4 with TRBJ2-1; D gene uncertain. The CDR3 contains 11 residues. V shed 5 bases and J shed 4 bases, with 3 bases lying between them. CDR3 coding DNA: TGTGCCAGCAGTATATACAATGAGCAGTTCTTC. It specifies CASSIYNEQFF.

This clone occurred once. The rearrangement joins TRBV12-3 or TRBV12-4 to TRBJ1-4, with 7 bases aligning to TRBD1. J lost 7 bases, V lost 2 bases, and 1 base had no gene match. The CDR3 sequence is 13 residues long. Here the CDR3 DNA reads TGTGCCAGCAGTTTATCAGGGGGTGAAAAACTGTTTTTT. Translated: CASSLSGGEKLFF.

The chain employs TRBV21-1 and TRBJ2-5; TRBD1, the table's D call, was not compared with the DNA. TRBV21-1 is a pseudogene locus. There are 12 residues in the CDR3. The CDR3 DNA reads TGTGCCAGCAGCACGGGGACAGGGAGGAAGTACTTC. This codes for CASSTGTGRKYF.

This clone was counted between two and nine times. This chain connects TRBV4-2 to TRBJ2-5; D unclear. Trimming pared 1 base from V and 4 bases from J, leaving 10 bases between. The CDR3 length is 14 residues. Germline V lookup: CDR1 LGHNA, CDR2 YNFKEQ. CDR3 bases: TGTGCCAGCAGCCAAGCGAGCCTTGGAGAGACCCAGTACTTC. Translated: CASSQASLGETQYF.

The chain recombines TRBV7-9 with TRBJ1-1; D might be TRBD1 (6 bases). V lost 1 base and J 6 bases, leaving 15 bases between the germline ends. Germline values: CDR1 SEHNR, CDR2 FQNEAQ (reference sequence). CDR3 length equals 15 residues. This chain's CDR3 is CASSLVGAYSSEAFF. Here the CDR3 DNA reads TGTGCCAGCAGCTTAGTGGGGGCTTACTCGTCTGAAGCTTTCTTT.

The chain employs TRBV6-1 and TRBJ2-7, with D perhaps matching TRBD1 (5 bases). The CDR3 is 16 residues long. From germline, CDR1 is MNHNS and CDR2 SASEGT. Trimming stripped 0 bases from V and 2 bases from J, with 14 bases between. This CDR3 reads CASSEALGWGAYEQYF. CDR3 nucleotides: TGTGCCAGCAGTGAAGCGCTTGGCTGGGGCGCCTACGAGCAGTACTTC.

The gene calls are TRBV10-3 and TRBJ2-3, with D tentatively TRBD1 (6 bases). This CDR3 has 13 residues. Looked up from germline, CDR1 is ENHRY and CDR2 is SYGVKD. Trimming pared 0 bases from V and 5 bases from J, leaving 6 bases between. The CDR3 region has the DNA TGTGCCATCAGTGAGTCGACAGGAGATACGCAGTATTTT. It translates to CAISESTGDTQYF.